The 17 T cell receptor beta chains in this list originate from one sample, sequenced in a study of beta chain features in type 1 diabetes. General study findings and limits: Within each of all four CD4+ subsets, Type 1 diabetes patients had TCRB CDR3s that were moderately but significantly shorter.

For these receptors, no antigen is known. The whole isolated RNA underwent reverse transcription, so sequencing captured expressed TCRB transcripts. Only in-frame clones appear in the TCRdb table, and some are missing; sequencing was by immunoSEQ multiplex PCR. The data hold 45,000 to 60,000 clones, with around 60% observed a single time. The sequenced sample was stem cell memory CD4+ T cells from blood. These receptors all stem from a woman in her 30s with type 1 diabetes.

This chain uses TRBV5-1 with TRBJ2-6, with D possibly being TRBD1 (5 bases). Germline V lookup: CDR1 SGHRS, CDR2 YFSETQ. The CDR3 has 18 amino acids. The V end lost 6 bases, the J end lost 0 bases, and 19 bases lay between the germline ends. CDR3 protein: CASTQPPGIPSGANVLTF. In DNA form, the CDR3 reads TGCGCCAGCACACAACCCCCAGGGATCCCCTCTGGGGCCAACGTCCTGACTTTC.

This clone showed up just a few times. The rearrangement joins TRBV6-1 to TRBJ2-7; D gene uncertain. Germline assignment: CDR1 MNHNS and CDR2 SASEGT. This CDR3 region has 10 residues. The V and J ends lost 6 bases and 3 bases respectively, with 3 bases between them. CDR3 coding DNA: TGTGCCAGCAGCTACTACGAGCAGTACTTC. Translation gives CASSYYEQYF.

CDR3 in amino acids: CASSLWSRTGGSEAFF. In DNA, the CDR3 is TGCGCCAGCAGCTTGTGGAGCCGAACGGGGGGCTCTGAAGCTTTCTTT. The chain carries TRBV5-1 and TRBJ1-1; a possible D gene is TRBD1 (6 bases). Germline values: CDR1 SGHRS, CDR2 YFSETQ. This CDR3 comprises 16 residues. Trimming removed 1 base at V and 6 bases at J, with 19 bases between.

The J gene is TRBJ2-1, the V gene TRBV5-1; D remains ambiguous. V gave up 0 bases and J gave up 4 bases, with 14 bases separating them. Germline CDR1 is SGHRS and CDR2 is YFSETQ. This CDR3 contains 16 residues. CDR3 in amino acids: CASSLGVIAAYNEQFF. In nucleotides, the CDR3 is TGCGCCAGCAGCTTGGGAGTCATAGCCGCATACAATGAGCAGTTCTTC. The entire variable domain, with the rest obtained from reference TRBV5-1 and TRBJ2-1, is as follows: KAGVTQTPRYLIKTRGQQVTLSCSPISGHRSVSWYQQTPGQGLQFLFEYFSETQRNKGNFPGRFSGRQFSNSRSEMNVSTLELGDSALYLCASSLGVIAAYNEQFFGPGTRLTVL.

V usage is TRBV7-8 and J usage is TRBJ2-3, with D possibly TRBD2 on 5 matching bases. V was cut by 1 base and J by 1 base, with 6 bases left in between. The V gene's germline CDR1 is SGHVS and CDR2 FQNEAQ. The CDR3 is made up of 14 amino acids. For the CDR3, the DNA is TGTGCCAGCAGCTTAGAACTAGGCACAGATACGCAGTATTTT. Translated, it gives CASSLELGTDTQYF.

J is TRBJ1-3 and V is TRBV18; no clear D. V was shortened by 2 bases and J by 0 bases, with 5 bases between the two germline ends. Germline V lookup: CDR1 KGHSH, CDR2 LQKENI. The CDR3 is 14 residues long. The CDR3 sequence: CASSPDNSGNTIYF. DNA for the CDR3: TGTGCCAGCTCACCAGACAACTCTGGAAACACCATATATTTT.

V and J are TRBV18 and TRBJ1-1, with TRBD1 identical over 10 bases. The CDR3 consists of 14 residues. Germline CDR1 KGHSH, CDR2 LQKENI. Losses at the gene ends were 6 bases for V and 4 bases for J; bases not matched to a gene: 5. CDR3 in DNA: TGTGCCAGCTCCCGGGGACAGGGGACCACTGAAGCTTTCTTT. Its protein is CASSRGQGTTEAFF.

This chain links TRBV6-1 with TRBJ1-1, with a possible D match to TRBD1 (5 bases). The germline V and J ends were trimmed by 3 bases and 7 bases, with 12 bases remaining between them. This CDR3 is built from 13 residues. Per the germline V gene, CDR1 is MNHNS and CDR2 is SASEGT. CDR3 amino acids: CASSDLDGHEAFF. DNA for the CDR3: TGTGCCAGCAGTGACCTTGACGGACATGAAGCTTTCTTT.

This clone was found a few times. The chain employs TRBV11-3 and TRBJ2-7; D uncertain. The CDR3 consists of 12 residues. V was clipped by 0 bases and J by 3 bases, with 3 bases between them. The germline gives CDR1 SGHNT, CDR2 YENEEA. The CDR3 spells CASSLDYYEQYF. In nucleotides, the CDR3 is TGTGCCAGCAGCTTAGACTACTACGAGCAGTACTTC. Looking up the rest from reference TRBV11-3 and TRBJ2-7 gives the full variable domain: EAGVVQSPRYKIIEKKQPVAFWCNPISGHNTLYWYLQNLGQGPELLIRYENEEAVDDSQLPKDRFSAERLKGVDSTLKIQPAELGDSAVYLCASSLDYYEQYFGPGTRLTVT.

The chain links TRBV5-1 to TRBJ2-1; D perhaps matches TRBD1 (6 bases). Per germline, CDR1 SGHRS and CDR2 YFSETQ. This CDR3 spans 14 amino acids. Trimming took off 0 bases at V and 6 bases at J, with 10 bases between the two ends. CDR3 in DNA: TGCGCCAGCAGCTTGGGACAGGCTAGCAATGAGCAGTTCTTC. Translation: CASSLGQASNEQFF.

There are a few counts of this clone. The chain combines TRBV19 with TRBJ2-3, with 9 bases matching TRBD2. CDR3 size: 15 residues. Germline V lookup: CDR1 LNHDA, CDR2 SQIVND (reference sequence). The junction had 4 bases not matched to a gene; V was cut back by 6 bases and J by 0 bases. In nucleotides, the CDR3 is TGTGCCAGTAGGCGACTAGCGGCAAGCACAGATACGCAGTATTTT. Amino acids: CASRRLAASTDTQYF.

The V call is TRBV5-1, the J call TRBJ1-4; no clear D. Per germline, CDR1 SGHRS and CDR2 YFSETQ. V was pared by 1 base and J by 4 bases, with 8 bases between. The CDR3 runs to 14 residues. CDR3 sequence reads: CASSLQEINEKLFF. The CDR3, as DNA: TGCGCCAGCAGCTTGCAAGAGATTAATGAAAAACTGTTTTTT.

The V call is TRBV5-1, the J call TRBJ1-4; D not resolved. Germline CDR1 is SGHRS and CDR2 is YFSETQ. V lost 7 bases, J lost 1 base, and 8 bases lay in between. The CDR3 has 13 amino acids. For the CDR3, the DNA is TGCGCCAGCTCCTCGGGAACTAATGAAAAACTGTTTTTT. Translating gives CASSSGTNEKLFF.

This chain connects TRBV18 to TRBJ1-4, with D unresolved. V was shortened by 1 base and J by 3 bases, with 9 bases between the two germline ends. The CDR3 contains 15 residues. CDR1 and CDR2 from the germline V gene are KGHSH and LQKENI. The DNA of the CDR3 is TGTGCCAGCTCACCACGGTTCGGGTCTAATGAAAAACTGTTTTTT. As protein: CASSPRFGSNEKLFF.

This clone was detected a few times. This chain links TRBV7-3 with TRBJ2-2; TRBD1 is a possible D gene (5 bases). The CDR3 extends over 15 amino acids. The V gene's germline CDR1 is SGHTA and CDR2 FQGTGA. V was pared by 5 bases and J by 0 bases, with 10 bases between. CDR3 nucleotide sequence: TGTGCCAGCAGCGTTGCAGGGTCGAACACCGGGGAGCTGTTTTTT. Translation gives CASSVAGSNTGELFF.

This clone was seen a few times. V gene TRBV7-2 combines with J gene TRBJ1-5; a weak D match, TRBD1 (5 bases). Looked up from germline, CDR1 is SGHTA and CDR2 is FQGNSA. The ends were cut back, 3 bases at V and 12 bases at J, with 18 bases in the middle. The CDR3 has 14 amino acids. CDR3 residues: CASSFAGSPFNQHF. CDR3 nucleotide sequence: TGTGCCAGCAGCTTCGCAGGGTCCCCATTTAACCAGCATTTT.

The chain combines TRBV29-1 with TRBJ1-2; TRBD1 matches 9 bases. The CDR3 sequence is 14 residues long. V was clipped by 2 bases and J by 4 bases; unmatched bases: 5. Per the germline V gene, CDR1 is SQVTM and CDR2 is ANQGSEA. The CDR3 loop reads CSVETGGEGYGYTF. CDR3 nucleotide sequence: TGCAGCGTTGAAACAGGGGGCGAAGGCTATGGCTACACCTTC.